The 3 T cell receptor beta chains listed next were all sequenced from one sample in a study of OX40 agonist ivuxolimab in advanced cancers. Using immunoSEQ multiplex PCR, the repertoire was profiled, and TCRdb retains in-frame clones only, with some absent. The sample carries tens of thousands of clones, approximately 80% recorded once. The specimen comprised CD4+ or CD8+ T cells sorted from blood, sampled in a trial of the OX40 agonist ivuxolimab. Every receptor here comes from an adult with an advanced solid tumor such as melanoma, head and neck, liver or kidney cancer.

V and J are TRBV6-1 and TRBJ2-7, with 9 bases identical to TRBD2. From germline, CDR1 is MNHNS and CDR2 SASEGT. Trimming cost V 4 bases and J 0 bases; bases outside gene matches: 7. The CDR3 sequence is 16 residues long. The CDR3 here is CASSGGLAPISYEQYF. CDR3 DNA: TGTGCCAGCAGTGGAGGACTAGCGCCGATCTCCTACGAGCAGTACTTC.

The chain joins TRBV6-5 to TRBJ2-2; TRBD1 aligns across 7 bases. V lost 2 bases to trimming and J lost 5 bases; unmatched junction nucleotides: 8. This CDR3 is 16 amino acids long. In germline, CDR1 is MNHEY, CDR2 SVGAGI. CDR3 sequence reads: CASSYGAAGGTGELFF. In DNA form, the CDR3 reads TGTGCCAGCAGTTACGGGGCGGCAGGGGGAACCGGGGAGCTGTTTTTT.

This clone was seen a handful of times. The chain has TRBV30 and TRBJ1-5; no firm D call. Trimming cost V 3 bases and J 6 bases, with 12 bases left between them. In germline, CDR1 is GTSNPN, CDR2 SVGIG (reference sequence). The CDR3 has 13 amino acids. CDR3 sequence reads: CAWSEGNGQPQHF. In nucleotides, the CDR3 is TGTGCCTGGAGCGAGGGAAATGGTCAGCCCCAGCATTTT.